Many counts were recorded for the clone carrying this T cell receptor beta chain. There were TCR beta CDR3 regions amplified from RNA transcripts. A first-round RT-PCR of the TCR CDR3 used the HTBI primer set. From the multiplex PCR reads, TCRdb called clonotypes with MiXCR, one entry per CDR3 protein. Found here are fewer than 650,000 distinct CDR3 sequences, around 14% of them singletons; the top ten hold more than 5%. The sample originates from a study of T cells in Graves' hyperthyroidism and ophthalmopathy. CDR3 length: 15 residues. Germline values: CDR1 LGHDT, CDR2 YNNKEL (reference sequence). V shed 1 base and J 10 bases; nucleotides not matched to a gene: 7.

This clonotype was obtained from a woman aged 30 to 39 with Graves' hyperthyroidism that later progressed to Graves' ophthalmopathy. The sample consisted of blood. The chain links TRBV3-1 to TRBJ1-6; 7 nucleotides align to TRBD1. CDR3 in amino acids: CASSQAPGGSSPLHF. The CDR3 region has the DNA TGTGCCAGCAGCCAAGCCCCAGGGGGTAGCTCACCCCTCCACTTT. The complete variable domain, with remaining parts taken from reference TRBV3-1 and TRBJ1-6, reads DTAVSQTPKYLVTQMGNDKSIKCEQNLGHDTMYWYKQDSKKFLKIMFSYNNKELIINETVPNRFSPKSPDKAHLNLHINSLELGDSAVYFCASSQAPGGSSPLHFGNGTRLTVT.